Listed here are 29 T cell receptor beta chains from one sample, sequenced in a study of OX40 agonist ivuxolimab in advanced cancers. TCRdb's table, derived via immunoSEQ multiplex PCR, lists solely in-frame clones and lacks some. The sample shows about 94,000 clones, over 75% of them seen only once. The material sequenced was CD4+ or CD8+ T cells sorted from blood, taken in a trial of the OX40 agonist ivuxolimab. These TCRs come from an adult with an advanced solid tumor such as melanoma, head and neck, liver or kidney cancer.

In its sample, this clone was seen once. The chain is built from TRBV19 and TRBJ2-2, with D perhaps matching TRBD1 (6 bases). V was pared by 5 bases and J by 1 base, with 14 bases between. Germline CDR1 is LNHDA and CDR2 is SQIVND (reference sequence). The CDR3 contains 16 residues. The CDR3 loop reads CASSFSLTGNTGELFF. Here the CDR3 DNA reads TGTGCCAGTAGTTTTTCCTTGACAGGGAACACCGGGGAGCTGTTTTTT.

This chain connects TRBV6-5 to TRBJ1-6; D gene unclear. The CDR3 totals 14 residues. Germline V gives CDR1 MNHEY, CDR2 SVGAGI. V was shortened by 3 bases and J by 8 bases, with 11 bases between the two germline ends. The CDR3 DNA is TGTGCCAGCAGTTATCCCGGATGGGATTCACCCCTCCACTTT. It codes for CASSYPGWDSPLHF.

In regard to this clone: Additional DNA sequences in this sample encode the identical CDR3. The J gene is TRBJ2-7, the V gene TRBV7-9, with a tentative D call TRBD1 (6 bases). The CDR3 has 12 amino acids. The V gene's germline CDR1 is SEHNR and CDR2 FQNEAQ (reference sequence). Deletions cut 4 bases from V and 3 bases from J, with 7 bases between. CDR3 DNA: TGTGCCAGCAGCTCACAGGGCTACGAGCAGTACTTC. Amino acid sequence: CASSSQGYEQYF.

This rearrangement joins TRBV5-1 to TRBJ2-7, with TRBD1 matching 9 bases. The CDR3 runs to 15 residues. V lost 3 bases and J lost 1; bases outside the gene matches: 5. The germline V gene encodes CDR1 SGHRS and CDR2 YFSETQ. CDR3 protein: CASSSQGAASYEQYF. The CDR3 coding sequence is TGCGCCAGCAGCTCACAGGGGGCGGCATCCTACGAGCAGTACTTC.

This clone was seen a few times. V and J are TRBV5-4 and TRBJ1-2, with D possibly TRBD1 on 6 matching bases. The germline V gene has CDR1 SGHNT and CDR2 YYREEE (reference sequence). Deletions cut 2 bases from V and 2 bases from J, with 10 bases between. This CDR3 contains 14 residues. CDR3 nucleotides: TGTGCCAGCAGCTTACAGGACAGAAACTATGGCTACACCTTC. Protein sequence: CASSLQDRNYGYTF.

This clone was recorded once. The CDR3 bases are TGTGCCAGCAGTTTTAACAGGGGAAGCGATCAGTACTTC. Translated, it gives CASSFNRGSDQYF. This chain connects TRBV6-5 to TRBJ2-4, with 7 bases aligning to TRBD1. Germline V lookup: CDR1 MNHEY, CDR2 SVGAGI. V gave up 4 bases and J gave up 12 bases; unmatched junction bases: 9. This CDR3 contains 13 residues.

CDR3 bases: TGTGCCAGCAGCTCCCTTACAGGGGGGAATCAGCCCCAGCATTTT. It specifies CASSSLTGGNQPQHF. The chain links TRBV11-2 to TRBJ1-5, with 8 bases lining up with TRBD1. The length of the CDR3 is 15 residues. The germline V gene has CDR1 SGHAT and CDR2 FQNNGV. Germline trimming cut 4 bases from V and 4 bases from J; bases unmatched to any gene: 6.

This chain links TRBV19 with TRBJ2-5, with 7 bases identical to TRBD2. The CDR3 sequence is 13 residues long. J was trimmed by 4 bases and V by 4 bases; bases with no gene match: 3. Germline V gene data show CDR1 as LNHDA and CDR2 as SQIVND (reference sequence). Here the CDR3 DNA reads TGTGCCAGTAGTAAGCGGGGAGGAGAGACCCAGTACTTC. This sequence encodes CASSKRGGETQYF.

Here the CDR3 reads CASSFGAAEAFF. The CDR3 bases are TGTGCCAGCAGCTTTGGAGCGGCAGAAGCTTTCTTT. This chain uses TRBV11-3 with TRBJ1-1; D gene uncertain. Trimming took off 3 bases at V and 8 bases at J, with 10 bases between the two ends. The CDR3 totals 12 residues. Germline CDR1 and CDR2: SGHNT and YENEEA. Using reference TRBV11-3 and TRBJ1-1 for the parts outside the CDR3, the full variable domain is EAGVVQSPRYKIIEKKQPVAFWCNPISGHNTLYWYLQNLGQGPELLIRYENEEAVDDSQLPKDRFSAERLKGVDSTLKIQPAELGDSAVYLCASSFGAAEAFFGQGTRLTVV.

The rearrangement links TRBV7-2 to TRBJ1-6, with 8 nucleotides matching TRBD1. The germline gives CDR1 SGHTA, CDR2 FQGNSA. The CDR3 loop spans 14 amino acids. The V segment lost 4 bases and the J segment 6 bases; nucleotides outside the gene matches: 2. CDR3 nucleotide sequence: TGTGCCAGCAGCTCGGGACAGGTTAATTCACCCCTCCACTTT. Amino acid sequence: CASSSGQVNSPLHF.

This clone was detected only once. V usage is TRBV15 and J usage is TRBJ1-4; D is uncertain. The V gene's germline CDR1 is LNHNV and CDR2 YYDKDF (reference sequence). This CDR3 is built from 15 residues. Deletions cut 0 bases from V and 7 bases from J, with 12 bases between. The CDR3 loop is CATSRERAWGEKLFF. CDR3 nucleotide sequence: TGTGCCACCAGCAGAGAACGGGCGTGGGGTGAAAAACTGTTTTTT.

The chain employs TRBV6-4 and TRBJ2-7; D not certain. The CDR3 length is 14 residues. Germline CDR1 is MRHNA and CDR2 is SNTAGT. V lost 4 bases and J 7 bases, leaving 17 bases between the germline ends. The DNA for the CDR3 is TGTGCCAGCAGTGCCAACAGATACCTACGTGAGCAGTACTTC. The encoded protein is CASSANRYLREQYF.

As to this clone: Germline is not matched at one junction end, which may reflect a read error. V and J are TRBV6-4 and TRBJ2-3; possible D gene TRBD2, 5 bases. The CDR3 consists of 11 residues. CDR1 and CDR2 from the germline V gene are MRHNA and SNTAGT. CDR3 DNA sequence: TGTGCCAGCAGTATCGGGGATAGGCAGTATTTT. Residues: CASSIGDRQYF.

This clone was counted only a few times. This chain connects TRBV2 to TRBJ1-2; D gene ambiguous. CDR3 length: 15 amino acids. The germline CDR1 and CDR2 sequences are SNHLY and FYNNEI. V was trimmed by 4 bases and J by 6 bases, leaving 18 bases between them. CDR3 nucleotide sequence: TGTGCCAGCAGTGTTAGTCCGTTTGGTGGCGATGGCTACACCTTC. Encoded protein: CASSVSPFGGDGYTF.

The chain recombines TRBV15 with TRBJ2-3; D ambiguous. The germline V gene encodes CDR1 LNHNV and CDR2 YYDKDF (reference sequence). This CDR3 has 15 residues. Trimming left V 0 bases short and J 2 bases short, with 9 bases between. CDR3 amino acids: CATSRDRVYTDTQYF. The DNA of the CDR3 is TGTGCCACCAGCAGAGATAGAGTCTACACAGATACGCAGTATTTT.

The rearrangement links TRBV14 to TRBJ1-5; D is unresolved. The ends were cut back, 3 bases at V and 4 bases at J, with 7 bases in the middle. CDR3 length equals 13 residues. Looked up from germline, CDR1 is SGHDN and CDR2 is FVKESK. As DNA, the CDR3 is TGTGCCAGCAGCCAGGATCAGAATCAGCCCCAGCATTTT. It specifies CASSQDQNQPQHF.

The chain joins TRBV14 to TRBJ1-2, with D uncertain. V lost 0 bases, J lost 4 bases, and 6 bases lay in between. The CDR3 has 13 residues. Germline CDR1 and CDR2: SGHDN and FVKESK. In DNA form, the CDR3 reads TGTGCCAGCAGCCAAGATCTCTTCTATGGCTACACCTTC. Its translation: CASSQDLFYGYTF.

The chain joins TRBV5-4 to TRBJ1-1; no clear D. The CDR3 is made up of 12 amino acids. Per germline, CDR1 SGHNT and CDR2 YYREEE (reference sequence). The V end lost 6 bases, the J end lost 1 base, and 7 bases lay between the germline ends. CDR3: CASKRANTEAFF. Written as DNA, the CDR3 is TGTGCCAGCAAACGGGCGAACACTGAAGCTTTCTTT.

The chain joins TRBV29-1 to TRBJ2-5; D remains unclear. CDR3 length: 12 amino acids. From germline, CDR1 is SQVTM and CDR2 ANQGSEA. Deletions cut 2 bases from V and 4 bases from J, with 8 bases between. Written as DNA, the CDR3 is TGCAGCGTTGAACAGGCCCCAGAGACCCAGTACTTC. Amino acid sequence: CSVEQAPETQYF. The variable domain in full, completed from reference TRBV29-1 and TRBJ2-5, reads SAVISQKPSRDICQRGTSLTIQCQVDSQVTMMFWYRQQPGQSLTLIATANQGSEATYESGFVIDKFPISRPNLTFSTLTVSNMSPEDSSIYLCSVEQAPETQYFGPGTRLLVL.

This rearrangement joins TRBV6-5 to TRBJ1-1; no definite D call. V gave up 11 bases and J gave up 1 base, with 14 bases separating them. CDR3 length equals 13 residues. Germline CDR1 is MNHEY and CDR2 is SVGAGI. The DNA of the CDR3 is TGTGCCTGCGGGCGGGGAACGAACACTGAAGCTTTCTTT. Amino acid sequence: CACGRGTNTEAFF.

The V call is TRBV4-3, the J call TRBJ2-7; no clear D gene. This CDR3 is 14 amino acids long. Germline V gene lookup returns CDR1 LGHNA and CDR2 YSLEER. V shed 1 base and J shed 2 bases, with 9 bases lying between them. Here the CDR3 reads CASSQAPGPYEQYF. DNA for the CDR3: TGCGCCAGCAGCCAAGCCCCAGGCCCCTACGAGCAGTACTTC.

The J gene is TRBJ2-3, the V gene TRBV4-3; TRBD2 aligns across 9 bases. V lost 0 bases and J lost 6; bases outside the gene matches: 7. This CDR3 has 16 amino acids. The germline gives CDR1 LGHNA, CDR2 YSLEER. The CDR3 loop is CASSQELSGGPDTQYF. The CDR3 DNA sequence: TGCGCCAGCAGCCAAGAGCTGAGCGGGGGGCCCGATACGCAGTATTTT.

This clone was observed a few times. V and J are TRBV7-9 and TRBJ1-2, with D hard to call. This CDR3 region has 15 residues. Trimming pared 1 base from V and 4 bases from J, leaving 13 bases between. Germline V gene data show CDR1 as SEHNR and CDR2 as FQNEAQ (reference sequence). CDR3 sequence (DNA): TGTGCCAGCAGCTTAGACCAAGTCCCTAGCTATGGCTACACCTTC. Translating gives CASSLDQVPSYGYTF.

This clone was detected once. The chain is built from TRBV5-1 and TRBJ1-3, with D perhaps matching TRBD1 (6 bases). V lost 0 bases, J lost 0 bases, and 13 bases lay in between. The CDR3 has 17 amino acids. Looked up from germline, CDR1 is SGHRS and CDR2 is YFSETQ. CDR3 region: CASSLAGQRSSGNTIYF. The CDR3 DNA sequence: TGCGCCAGCAGCTTGGCGGGACAACGCAGCTCTGGAAACACCATATATTTT.

V and J are TRBV7-2 and TRBJ2-1, with D tentatively TRBD1 or TRBD2 (5 bases each). The CDR3 spans 15 residues. Trimming removed 2 bases from V and 4 bases from J, with 12 bases in between. From germline, CDR1 is SGHTA and CDR2 FQGNSA. The CDR3 spells CASSLTRGSYNEQFF. The CDR3 coding sequence is TGTGCCAGCAGCTTAACCCGGGGCTCTTACAATGAGCAGTTCTTC. The whole variable domain, filled in from reference TRBV7-2 and TRBJ2-1, reads GAGVSQSPSNKVTEKGKDVELRCDPISGHTALYWYRQSLGQGLEFLIYFQGNSAPDKSGLPSDRFSAERTGGSVSTLTIQRTQQEDSAVYLCASSLTRGSYNEQFFGPGTRLTVL.

The V call is TRBV10-2, the J call TRBJ2-7, with TRBD2 matching over 12 bases. Losses at the gene ends were 2 bases for V and 3 bases for J; bases not matched to a gene: 2. The CDR3 consists of 15 residues. Germline CDR1 is WSHSY and CDR2 is SAAADI. This chain's CDR3 is CASSEGLAGNYEQYF. CDR3 bases: TGCGCCAGCAGTGAGGGACTAGCGGGGAACTACGAGCAGTACTTC.

There are a few counts of this clone. The V gene is TRBV5-5, the J gene TRBJ1-4; D gene unclear. The CDR3 totals 13 residues. Germline loops: CDR1 SGHKS, CDR2 YYEKEE (reference sequence). The V gene lost 0 bases and the J gene lost 7 bases, with 7 bases spanning the gap. The CDR3 DNA follows: TGTGCCAGCAGCTTGGGGGCGGTTGAAAAACTGTTTTTT. Protein product: CASSLGAVEKLFF.

This chain joins TRBV2 and TRBJ2-5; 9 positions match TRBD2. V lost 4 bases to trimming and J lost 4 bases; unmatched junction nucleotides: 13. Looked up from germline, CDR1 is SNHLY and CDR2 is FYNNEI. The CDR3 runs to 17 residues. The CDR3 DNA reads TGTGCCAGCAGTGGGAGCGGGGGGACGCTCTCGGGAGAGACCCAGTACTTC. Amino acid sequence: CASSGSGGTLSGETQYF.

This clone was observed a single time. V is TRBV2 and J is TRBJ2-7; D possibly corresponds to TRBD2 (5 bases). From germline, CDR1 is SNHLY and CDR2 FYNNEI. The germline V and J ends were trimmed by 4 bases and 5 bases, with 15 bases remaining between them. The CDR3 is made up of 14 amino acids. The CDR3 spells CASSGRPRGHEQYF. DNA of the CDR3: TGTGCCAGCAGTGGTAGACCCAGAGGGCACGAGCAGTACTTC. Drawing the rest from reference TRBV2 and TRBJ2-7, the complete variable domain is EPEVTQTPSHQVTQMGQEVILRCVPISNHLYFYWYRQILGQKVEFLVSFYNNEISEKSEIFDDQFSVERPDGSNFTLKIRSTKLEDSAMYFCASSGRPRGHEQYFGPGTRLTVT.